A single sample gave rise to the 28 T cell receptor beta chains below, sequenced in a study of shared clonotypes between healthy human individuals. The data were produced by immunoSEQ multiplex PCR, yet TCRdb's version contains in-frame clones alone and is incomplete. This sample has almost 700,000 clones, with about 92% found just once. Positive CCR7 selection of CD45RO-negative cells yielded the naive CD8 cells, and terminally differentiated effector memory CD45RA+ cells were excluded. Specimen: naive CD8+ T cells sorted from blood. The receptors come from a man in his thirties or forties in good health.

CDR3 loop: CASSLEGGEQYF. DNA for the CDR3: TGTGCCAGCAGCTTGGAAGGCGGCGAGCAGTACTTC. The genes are TRBV4-2 and TRBJ2-7; D is unclear. The CDR3 extends over 12 amino acids. Germline lookup yields CDR1 LGHNA and CDR2 YNFKEQ. V lost 5 bases, J lost 6 bases, and 11 bases lay in between.

J is TRBJ2-2 and V is TRBV7-9, with D possibly TRBD1 on 5 matching bases. The CDR3 covers 17 residues. The V gene's germline CDR1 is SEHNR and CDR2 FQNEAQ (reference sequence). V shed 5 bases and J shed 0 bases, with 16 bases lying between them. The CDR3 DNA reads TGTGCCAGCAGCCTTCCCAGGGCGGCCCCGAACACCGGGGAGCTGTTTTTT. Translating gives CASSLPRAAPNTGELFF.

The chain has TRBV27 and TRBJ1-2; 7 nucleotides agree with TRBD1. Germline V gene sequence: CDR1 MNHEY, CDR2 SMNVEV (reference sequence). The CDR3 sequence is 15 residues long. With 5 bases clipped from V and 0 bases from J, the junction kept 6 bases outside the gene matches. In DNA form, the CDR3 reads TGTGCCAGCAGTCCCAGGACAGGATCTAACTATGGCTACACCTTC. Its translation: CASSPRTGSNYGYTF.

This rearrangement joins TRBV4-1 to TRBJ1-4, with no clear D. This CDR3 comprises 13 residues. Per germline, CDR1 MGHRA and CDR2 YSYEKL. Trimming stripped 2 bases from V and 7 bases from J, with 8 bases between. CDR3 DNA sequence: TGCGCCAGCAGCCAAACCTCGGCTGAAAAACTGTTTTTT. Encoded protein: CASSQTSAEKLFF.

This chain uses TRBV9 with TRBJ2-2; the D gene could be TRBD1 or TRBD2 (8 bases each). Germline CDR1 and CDR2: SGDLS and YYNGEE. This CDR3 spans 16 amino acids. V was trimmed by 4 bases and J by 5 bases, leaving 18 bases between them. CDR3 sequence (DNA): TGTGCCAGCAGCTCCCGGACAGGGACTAGAACCGGGGAGCTGTTTTTT. Its protein is CASSSRTGTRTGELFF.

This chain links TRBV4-1 with TRBJ2-1; 10 bases match TRBD2. Germline CDR1 MGHRA, CDR2 YSYEKL. The CDR3 covers 14 residues. V was pared by 2 bases and J by 10 bases, with 5 bases of the junction left unmatched. For the CDR3, the DNA is TGCGCCAGCAGCCAACCTAGCGGGAGTGAAGAGCAGTTCTTC. Amino acids: CASSQPSGSEEQFF.

The chain uses TRBV7-9 and TRBJ2-7; D unresolved. The CDR3 is 14 amino acids. CDR1 is SEHNR, CDR2 FQNEAQ, per germline (reference sequence). V lost 0 bases and J lost 1, with 7 bases in between. For the CDR3, the DNA is TGTGCCAGCAGCTTAGCGGAGTTATCCTACGAGCAGTACTTC. Translation: CASSLAELSYEQYF. Full variable domain (rest looked up from reference TRBV7-9 and TRBJ2-7): DTGVSQNPRHKITKRGQNVTFRCDPISEHNRLYWYRQTLGQGPEFLTYFQNEAQLEKSRLLSDRFSAERPKGSFSTLEIQRTEQGDSAMYLCASSLAELSYEQYFGPGTRLTVT.

The rearrangement uses TRBV30 and TRBJ2-3; TRBD2 matches 7 bases. There are 14 residues in the CDR3. Per germline, CDR1 GTSNPN and CDR2 SVGIG (reference sequence). The junction had 2 bases not matched to a gene; V was cut back by 2 bases and J by 0 bases. For the CDR3, the DNA is TGTGCCTGGAGTAGCGGGACTAGCACAGATACGCAGTATTTT. Translated, it gives CAWSSGTSTDTQYF.

V is TRBV27 and J is TRBJ2-7; D call uncertain. This CDR3 is 14 amino acids long. V shed 4 bases and J shed 5 bases, with 15 bases lying between them. The germline V gene has CDR1 MNHEY and CDR2 SMNVEV (reference sequence). The CDR3 bases are TGTGCCAGCAGTTCCCAGAACCGCGGTAACGAGCAGTACTTC. Protein: CASSSQNRGNEQYF.

This clone was seen a single time. The J gene is TRBJ1-1, the V gene TRBV27; no clear D gene. CDR1 and CDR2 from the germline V gene are MNHEY and SMNVEV (reference sequence). This CDR3 region has 14 residues. V lost 1 base, J lost 7 bases, and 13 bases lay in between. The CDR3 region is CASSLYEASLEAFF. DNA of the CDR3: TGTGCCAGCAGTTTATACGAAGCATCGCTTGAAGCTTTCTTT.

The J gene is TRBJ2-3, the V gene TRBV30, with a tentative D call TRBD1 (5 bases). Germline V CDR1 and CDR2: GTSNPN, SVGIG (reference sequence). V gave up 3 bases and J gave up 3 bases, with 16 bases separating them. This CDR3 has 15 amino acids. The CDR3 protein is CAWSPREFNTDTQYF. As DNA, the CDR3 is TGTGCCTGGAGCCCCAGGGAATTTAATACAGATACGCAGTATTTT.

V usage is TRBV28 and J usage is TRBJ1-5; D possibly corresponds to TRBD1 (5 bases). This CDR3 is built from 16 residues. Trimming cost V 7 bases and J 4 bases, with 20 bases left between them. Germline lookup yields CDR1 MDHEN and CDR2 SYDVKM. The CDR3 DNA is TGTGCCAGCACCAAACGGCGACAGTCCATTAATCAGCCCCAGCATTTT. Its protein is CASTKRRQSINQPQHF. Full variable domain (missing parts from reference TRBV28 and TRBJ1-5): DVKVTQSSRYLVKRTGEKVFLECVQDMDHENMFWYRQDPGLGLRLIYFSYDVKMKEKGDIPEGYSVSREKKERFSLILESASTNQTSMYLCASTKRRQSINQPQHFGDGTRLSIL.

The V and J genes are TRBV7-9 and TRBJ2-5, with D tentatively TRBD1 (6 bases). V was trimmed by 7 bases and J by 1 base, leaving 13 bases between them. The CDR3 runs 14 residues. Germline values: CDR1 SEHNR, CDR2 FQNEAQ (reference sequence). The CDR3 DNA follows: TGTGCCAGCAACCTACAGGGTCCCCAAGAGACCCAGTACTTC. Protein product: CASNLQGPQETQYF.

The rearrangement links TRBV10-3 to TRBJ2-7, with a tentative D call TRBD1 (6 bases). V lost 6 bases to trimming and J lost 3 bases, with 12 bases between them. Germline CDR1 reads ENHRY; CDR2 reads SYGVKD. The CDR3 spans 13 residues. DNA of the CDR3: TGTGCCATCAGACACAGGGATAACTACGAGCAGTACTTC. It yields the protein CAIRHRDNYEQYF.

This clone was picked up one time. The chain joins TRBV10-1 to TRBJ2-3; possible D gene TRBD2, 6 bases. The length of the CDR3 is 13 residues. CDR1 and CDR2 (germline): WNHNN, SYGVQD (reference sequence). V lost 7 bases and J lost 2, with 10 bases in between. CDR3 bases: TGCGCCAGCAACGGAGGGATCACAGATACGCAGTATTTT. Its protein is CASNGGITDTQYF.

This clone was picked up one time. V gene TRBV5-1 combines with J gene TRBJ2-1, with TRBD1 matching 9 bases. The CDR3 sequence is 16 residues long. CDR1 SGHRS and CDR2 YFSETQ come from the germline V gene. J was trimmed by 3 bases and V by 4 bases; bases with no gene match: 8. The DNA for the CDR3 is TGCGCCAGCAGCCGGGGACAGGGCCTTAACTACAATGAGCAGTTCTTC. It is translated as CASSRGQGLNYNEQFF.

The rearrangement uses TRBV11-2 and TRBJ2-7; D call uncertain. Germline CDR1 and CDR2: SGHAT and FQNNGV. Trimming removed 5 bases at V and 0 bases at J, with 11 bases between. This CDR3 is 14 amino acids long. This CDR3 is CASSTLGYSYEQYF. CDR3 DNA sequence: TGTGCCAGCAGCACATTAGGGTACTCCTACGAGCAGTACTTC.

Here the CDR3 reads CASSLTEPNTEAFF. CDR3 bases: TGTGCCAGCAGCCTGACAGAGCCCAACACTGAAGCTTTCTTT. The chain carries TRBV7-9 and TRBJ1-1; weak D call: TRBD1 (5 bases). V was clipped by 5 bases and J by 2 bases, with 12 bases between them. Per germline, CDR1 SEHNR and CDR2 FQNEAQ (reference sequence). CDR3 length: 14 residues.

The V gene is TRBV5-1, the J gene TRBJ2-5; 11 positions agree with TRBD2. The J call is uncertain, as TRBJ2-7 better fits the DNA end. This CDR3 is built from 15 residues. Per germline, CDR1 SGHRS and CDR2 YFSETQ. The CDR3 region has the DNA TGCGCCAGCAGCCCACTAGCGGGAGCGTCCTACGAGCAGTACTTC. This encodes CASSPLAGASYEQYF.

V and J are TRBV27 and TRBJ2-7, with 8 bases that match TRBD2. Trimming at V came to 0 bases and at J to 6 bases, leaving 4 bases not matched to a gene. The CDR3 is 14 residues long. Germline loops: CDR1 MNHEY, CDR2 SMNVEV (reference sequence). The CDR3 spells CASSLSGTRSEQYF. The CDR3 nucleotides read TGTGCCAGCAGTTTATCCGGGACTAGATCCGAGCAGTACTTC.

This clone turned up a few times. V usage is TRBV7-8 and J usage is TRBJ2-6; possibly TRBD1 for D (5 bases). This CDR3 is 16 amino acids long. V shed 4 bases and J shed 1 base, with 11 bases lying between them. CDR1 SGHVS and CDR2 FQNEAQ come from the germline V gene. CDR3 amino acids: CASSYDRPSGANVLTF. The CDR3 DNA reads as TGTGCCAGCAGCTACGACAGACCTTCTGGGGCCAACGTCCTGACTTTC.

The chain uses TRBV11-2 and TRBJ1-1; D is ambiguous. This CDR3 is 17 amino acids long. V lost 3 bases and J 3 bases, leaving 20 bases between the germline ends. Germline CDR1 and CDR2: SGHAT and FQNNGV. Here the CDR3 DNA reads TGTGCCAGCAGCTTTTCTGCCGCCAGCTTAGAATACACTGAAGCTTTCTTT. Translation gives CASSFSAASLEYTEAFF.

The chain links TRBV18 to TRBJ2-7; D call uncertain. With 1 base removed from V and 5 bases from J, the gap between germline ends came to 15 bases. The V gene's germline CDR1 is KGHSH and CDR2 LQKENI. The CDR3 length is 15 residues. In DNA form, the CDR3 reads TGTGCCAGCTCACCACTCCCGGTTCAGAACCACGAGCAGTACTTC. It encodes CASSPLPVQNHEQYF.

The chain couples TRBV27 to TRBJ2-3; 7 nucleotides align to TRBD2. The junction had 8 bases not matched to a gene; V was cut back by 5 bases and J by 0 bases. CDR1 is MNHEY, CDR2 SMNVEV, per germline (reference sequence). This CDR3 comprises 16 residues. CDR3 protein: CASSTSAEPSTDTQYF. For the CDR3, the DNA is TGTGCCAGCAGTACTAGCGCAGAACCTAGCACAGATACGCAGTATTTT.

This chain uses TRBV2 with TRBJ2-1; 8 nucleotides match TRBD1. The CDR3 is 17 residues long. Germline lookup yields CDR1 SNHLY and CDR2 FYNNEI. V lost 5 bases to trimming and J lost 0 bases; unmatched junction nucleotides: 9. The CDR3 spells CASSFPRTGSSYNEQFF. DNA for the CDR3: TGTGCCAGCAGTTTCCCTAGGACAGGGAGCTCCTACAATGAGCAGTTCTTC.

This chain links TRBV27 with TRBJ2-7; D unresolved. The CDR3 runs to 14 residues. Between the trimmed V and J ends, which lost 7 bases and 0 bases, there was a span of 13 bases. CDR1 is MNHEY, CDR2 SMNVEV, per germline (reference sequence). The CDR3 is CASKRKWTSYEQYF. The CDR3 DNA sequence: TGTGCCAGCAAAAGAAAGTGGACCTCCTACGAGCAGTACTTC.

The chain carries TRBV7-8 and TRBJ2-7, with no clear D. V shed 5 bases and J shed 0 bases, with 11 bases lying between them. Germline loops: CDR1 SGHVS, CDR2 FQNEAQ. The CDR3 spans 14 residues. The CDR3 here is CASSGSRFSYEQYF. The CDR3, as DNA: TGTGCCAGCAGCGGGTCACGCTTCTCCTACGAGCAGTACTTC. Supplemented by reference TRBV7-8 and TRBJ2-7, the full variable domain reads GAGVSQSPRYKVAKRGQDVALRCDPISGHVSLFWYQQALGQGPEFLTYFQNEAQLDKSGLPSDRFFAERPEGSVSTLKIQRTQQEDSAVYLCASSGSRFSYEQYFGPGTRLTVT.

This clone was seen a few times. J is TRBJ1-5 and V is TRBV27, with TRBD1 matching 7 bases. This CDR3 has 16 residues. In germline, CDR1 is MNHEY, CDR2 SMNVEV (reference sequence). The V segment lost 6 bases and the J segment 0 bases; nucleotides outside the gene matches: 8. The CDR3 DNA follows: TGTGCCAGCAGAGAACAGACAGGGAATAGCAATCAGCCCCAGCATTTT. Translated, it gives CASREQTGNSNQPQHF.